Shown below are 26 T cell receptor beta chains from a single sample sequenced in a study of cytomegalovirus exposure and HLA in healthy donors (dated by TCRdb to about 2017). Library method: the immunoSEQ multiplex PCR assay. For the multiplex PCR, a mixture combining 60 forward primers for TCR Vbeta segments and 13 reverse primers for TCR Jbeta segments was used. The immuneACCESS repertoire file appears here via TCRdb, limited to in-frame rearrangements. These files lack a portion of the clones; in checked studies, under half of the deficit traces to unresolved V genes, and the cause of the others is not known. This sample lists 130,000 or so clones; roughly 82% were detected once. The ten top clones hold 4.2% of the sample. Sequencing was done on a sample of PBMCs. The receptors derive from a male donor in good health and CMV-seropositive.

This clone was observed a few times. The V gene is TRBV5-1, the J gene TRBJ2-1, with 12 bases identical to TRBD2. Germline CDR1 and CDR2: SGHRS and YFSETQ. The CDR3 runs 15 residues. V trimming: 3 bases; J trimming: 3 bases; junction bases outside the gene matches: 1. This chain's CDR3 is CASSSTSGSYNEQFF. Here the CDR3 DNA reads TGCGCCAGCAGCTCGACTAGCGGGAGCTACAATGAGCAGTTCTTC. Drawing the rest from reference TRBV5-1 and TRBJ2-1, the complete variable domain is KAGVTQTPRYLIKTRGQQVTLSCSPISGHRSVSWYQQTPGQGLQFLFEYFSETQRNKGNFPGRFSGRQFSNSRSEMNVSTLELGDSALYLCASSSTSGSYNEQFFGPGTRLTVL.

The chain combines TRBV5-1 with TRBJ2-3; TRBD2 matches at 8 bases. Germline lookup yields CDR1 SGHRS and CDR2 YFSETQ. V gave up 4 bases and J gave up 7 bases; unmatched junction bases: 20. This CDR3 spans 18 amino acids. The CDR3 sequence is CASSRKPYGGVGLNTQYF. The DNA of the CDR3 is TGCGCCAGCAGCCGCAAACCCTACGGGGGGGTTGGGCTAAATACGCAGTATTTT.

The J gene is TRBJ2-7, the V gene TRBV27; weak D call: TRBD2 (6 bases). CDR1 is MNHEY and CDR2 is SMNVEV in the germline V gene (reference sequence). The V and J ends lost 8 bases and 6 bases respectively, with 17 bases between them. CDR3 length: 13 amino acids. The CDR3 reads CASLAIPGGEQYF. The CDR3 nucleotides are TGTGCCAGCCTAGCCATCCCCGGGGGCGAGCAGTACTTC.

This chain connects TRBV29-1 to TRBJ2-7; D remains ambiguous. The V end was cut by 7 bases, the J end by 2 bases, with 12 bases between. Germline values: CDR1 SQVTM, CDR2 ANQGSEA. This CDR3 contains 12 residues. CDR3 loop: CSGIGETYEQYF. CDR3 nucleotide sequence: TGCAGCGGGATCGGAGAAACCTACGAGCAGTACTTC.

The CDR3 DNA reads TGCGCCAGCAGCTTGGACGGGAGAGCTAACTATGGCTACACCTTC. Translated, it gives CASSLDGRANYGYTF. The J gene is TRBJ1-2, the V gene TRBV5-1; D remains ambiguous. This CDR3 has 15 residues. Germline CDR1 SGHRS, CDR2 YFSETQ. V was clipped by 0 bases and J by 0 bases, with 9 bases between them. Based on the CDR3 plus reference TRBV5-1 and TRBJ1-2, the full variable domain is KAGVTQTPRYLIKTRGQQVTLSCSPISGHRSVSWYQQTPGQGLQFLFEYFSETQRNKGNFPGRFSGRQFSNSRSEMNVSTLELGDSALYLCASSLDGRANYGYTFGSGTRLTVV.

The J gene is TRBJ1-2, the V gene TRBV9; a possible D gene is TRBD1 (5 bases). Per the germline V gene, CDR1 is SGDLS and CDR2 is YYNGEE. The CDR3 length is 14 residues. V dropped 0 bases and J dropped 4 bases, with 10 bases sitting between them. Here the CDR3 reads CASSVAQGLYGYTF. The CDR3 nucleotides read TGTGCCAGCAGCGTAGCGCAGGGACTCTATGGCTACACCTTC.

The CDR3: CASCRLAGAHEQYF. The CDR3 DNA reads as TGTGCCAGCTGTAGACTAGCGGGAGCCCACGAGCAGTACTTC. The chain is built from TRBV6-1 and TRBJ2-7; 12 positions agree with TRBD2. With 8 bases clipped from V and 5 bases from J, the junction kept 7 bases outside the gene matches. This CDR3 comprises 14 residues. The V gene's germline CDR1 is MNHNS and CDR2 SASEGT.

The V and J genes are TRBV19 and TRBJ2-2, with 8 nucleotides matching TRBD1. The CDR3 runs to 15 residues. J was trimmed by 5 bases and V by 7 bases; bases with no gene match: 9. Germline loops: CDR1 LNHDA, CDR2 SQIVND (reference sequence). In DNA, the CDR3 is TGTGCCAGTACCCCACGAACAGGGGGGACCGGGGAGCTGTTTTTT. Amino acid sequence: CASTPRTGGTGELFF.

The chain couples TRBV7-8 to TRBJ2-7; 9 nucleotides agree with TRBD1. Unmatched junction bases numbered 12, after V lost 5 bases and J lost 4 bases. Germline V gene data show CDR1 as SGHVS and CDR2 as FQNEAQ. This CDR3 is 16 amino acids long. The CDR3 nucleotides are TGTGCCAGCAGCGTCGGACAGGGGAGAATCGCGTACGAGCAGTACTTC. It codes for CASSVGQGRIAYEQYF.

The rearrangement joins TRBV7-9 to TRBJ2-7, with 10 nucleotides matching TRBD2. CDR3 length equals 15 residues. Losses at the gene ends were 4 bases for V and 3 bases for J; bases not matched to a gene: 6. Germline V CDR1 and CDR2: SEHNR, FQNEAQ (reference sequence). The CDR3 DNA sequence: TGTGCCAGCAGCTCCGGACTAGCGGAGTTCTACGAGCAGTACTTC. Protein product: CASSSGLAEFYEQYF. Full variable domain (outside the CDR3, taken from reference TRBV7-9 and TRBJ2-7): DTGVSQNPRHKITKRGQNVTFRCDPISEHNRLYWYRQTLGQGPEFLTYFQNEAQLEKSRLLSDRFSAERPKGSFSTLEIQRTEQGDSAMYLCASSSGLAEFYEQYFGPGTRLTVT.

The CDR3 bases are TGTGCCAGCAGCGTGTCGGGGACAGAACTAATAGGGGAGCAGTTCTTC. This gives the protein CASSVSGTELIGEQFF. The genes are TRBV9 and TRBJ2-1, with 7 bases matching TRBD1. Per germline, CDR1 SGDLS and CDR2 YYNGEE. The CDR3 loop spans 16 amino acids. With 2 bases clipped from V and 10 bases from J, the junction kept 15 bases outside the gene matches.

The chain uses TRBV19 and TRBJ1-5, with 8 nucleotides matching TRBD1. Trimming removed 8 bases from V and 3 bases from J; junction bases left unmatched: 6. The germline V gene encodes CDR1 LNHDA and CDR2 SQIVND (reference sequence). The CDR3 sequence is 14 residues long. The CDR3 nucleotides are TGTGCCAGTTACGGGACAGGCGTCAATCAGCCCCAGCATTTT. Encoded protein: CASYGTGVNQPQHF. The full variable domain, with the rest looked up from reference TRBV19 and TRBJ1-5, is DGGITQSPKYLFRKEGQNVTLSCEQNLNHDAMYWYRQDPGQGLRLIYYSQIVNDFQKGDIAEGYSVSREKKESFPLTVTSAQKNPTAFYLCASYGTGVNQPQHFGDGTRLSIL.

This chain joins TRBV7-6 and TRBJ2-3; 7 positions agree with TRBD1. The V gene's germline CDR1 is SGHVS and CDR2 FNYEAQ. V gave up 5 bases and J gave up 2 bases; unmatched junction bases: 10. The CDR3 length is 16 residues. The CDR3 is CASSAQGSGSTDTQYF. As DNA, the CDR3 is TGTGCCAGCAGCGCACAGGGGTCAGGATCCACAGATACGCAGTATTTT. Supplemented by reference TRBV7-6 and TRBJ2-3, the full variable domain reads GAGVSQSPRYKVTKRGQDVALRCDPISGHVSLYWYRQALGQGPEFLTYFNYEAQQDKSGLPNDRFSAERPEGSISTLTIQRTEQRDSAMYRCASSAQGSGSTDTQYFGPGTRLTVL.

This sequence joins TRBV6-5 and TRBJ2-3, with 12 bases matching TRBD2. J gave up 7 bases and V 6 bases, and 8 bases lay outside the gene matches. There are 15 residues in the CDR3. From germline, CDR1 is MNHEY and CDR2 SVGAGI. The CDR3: CASSRTGLAGYTQYF. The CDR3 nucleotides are TGTGCCAGCAGCCGCACGGGACTAGCGGGTTATACGCAGTATTTT.

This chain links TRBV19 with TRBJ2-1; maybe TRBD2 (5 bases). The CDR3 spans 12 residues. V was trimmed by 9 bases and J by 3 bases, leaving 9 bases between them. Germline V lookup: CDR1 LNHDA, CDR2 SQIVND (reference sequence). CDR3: CASGVLYNEQFF. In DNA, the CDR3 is TGTGCCAGCGGGGTTCTCTACAATGAGCAGTTCTTC.

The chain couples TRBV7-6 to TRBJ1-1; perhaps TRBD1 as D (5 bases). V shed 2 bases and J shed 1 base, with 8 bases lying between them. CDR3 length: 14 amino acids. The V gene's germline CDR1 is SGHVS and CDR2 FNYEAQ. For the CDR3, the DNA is TGTGCCAGCAGCTTAAGACAGACGAACACTGAAGCTTTCTTT. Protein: CASSLRQTNTEAFF.

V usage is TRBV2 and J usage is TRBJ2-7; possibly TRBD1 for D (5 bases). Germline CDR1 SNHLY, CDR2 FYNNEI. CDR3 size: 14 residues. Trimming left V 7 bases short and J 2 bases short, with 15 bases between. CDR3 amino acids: CASKSGGRAYEQYF. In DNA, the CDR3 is TGTGCCAGCAAATCTGGTGGCAGGGCCTACGAGCAGTACTTC.

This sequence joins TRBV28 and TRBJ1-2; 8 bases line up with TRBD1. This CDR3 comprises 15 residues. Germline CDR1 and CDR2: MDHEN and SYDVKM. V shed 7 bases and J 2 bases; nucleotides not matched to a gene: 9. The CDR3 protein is CASTPFPGGNYGYTF. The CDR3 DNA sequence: TGTGCCAGCACCCCCTTCCCAGGGGGCAACTATGGCTACACCTTC.

The CDR3 DNA reads as TGTGCCAGTGAGAGGGTGGGGACAGATACGCAGTATTTT. This encodes CASERVGTDTQYF. This chain joins TRBV7-2 and TRBJ2-3, with a possible D match to TRBD2 (5 bases). Trimming took off 9 bases at V and 3 bases at J, with 13 bases between the two ends. Germline CDR1 and CDR2: SGHTA and FQGNSA. The CDR3 is 13 amino acids.

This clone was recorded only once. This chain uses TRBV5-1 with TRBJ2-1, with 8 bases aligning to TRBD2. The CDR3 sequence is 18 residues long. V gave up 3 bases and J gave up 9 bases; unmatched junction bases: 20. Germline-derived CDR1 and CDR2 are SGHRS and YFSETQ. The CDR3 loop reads CASSYIVTSATPRAEQFF. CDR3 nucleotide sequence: TGCGCCAGCAGCTACATAGTGACTAGCGCGACCCCTCGGGCTGAGCAGTTCTTC.

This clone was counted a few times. This CDR3 reads CASSPGSYEQYF. For the CDR3, the DNA is TGTGCCAGCAGCCCAGGGTCCTACGAGCAGTACTTC. The rearrangement links TRBV5-6 to TRBJ2-7; possibly TRBD1 for D (5 bases). Germline values: CDR1 SGHDT, CDR2 YYEEEE. V gave up 4 bases and J gave up 1 base, with 6 bases separating them. CDR3 length: 12 amino acids. Looking up the rest from reference TRBV5-6 and TRBJ2-7 gives the full variable domain: DAGVTQSPTHLIKTRGQQVTLRCSPKSGHDTVSWYQQALGQGPQFIFQYYEEEERQRGNFPDRFSGHQFPNYSSELNVNALLLGDSALYLCASSPGSYEQYFGPGTRLTVT.

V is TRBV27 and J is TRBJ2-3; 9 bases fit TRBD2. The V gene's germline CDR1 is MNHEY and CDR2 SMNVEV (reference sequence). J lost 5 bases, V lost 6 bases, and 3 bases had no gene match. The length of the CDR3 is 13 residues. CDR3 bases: TGTGCCAGCAGCCTAGCGGGATTAGATACGCAGTATTTT. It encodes CASSLAGLDTQYF.

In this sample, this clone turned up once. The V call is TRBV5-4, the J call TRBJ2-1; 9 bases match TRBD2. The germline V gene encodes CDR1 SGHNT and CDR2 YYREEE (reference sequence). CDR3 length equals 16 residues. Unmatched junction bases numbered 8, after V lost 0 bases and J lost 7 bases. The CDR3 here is CASSLGSRGGDNEQFF. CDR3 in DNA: TGTGCCAGCAGCTTGGGGTCGCGGGGGGGCGATAATGAGCAGTTCTTC. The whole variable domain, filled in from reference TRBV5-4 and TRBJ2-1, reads ETGVTQSPTHLIKTRGQQVTLRCSSQSGHNTVSWYQQALGQGPQFIFQYYREEENGRGNFPPRFSGLQFPNYSSELNVNALELDDSALYLCASSLGSRGGDNEQFFGPGTRLTVL.

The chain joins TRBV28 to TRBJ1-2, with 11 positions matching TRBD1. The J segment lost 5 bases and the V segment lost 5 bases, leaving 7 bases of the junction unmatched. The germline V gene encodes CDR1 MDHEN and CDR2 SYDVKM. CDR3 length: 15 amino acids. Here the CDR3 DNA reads TGTGCCAGCAGTGTCGGACAGGGGGCTGGTTATGGCTACACCTTC. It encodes CASSVGQGAGYGYTF.

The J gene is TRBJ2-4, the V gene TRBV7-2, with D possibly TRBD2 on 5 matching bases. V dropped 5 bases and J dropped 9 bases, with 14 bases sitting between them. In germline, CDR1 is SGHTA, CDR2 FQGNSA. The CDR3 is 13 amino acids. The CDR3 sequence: CASSPDSGGIQYF. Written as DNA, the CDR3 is TGTGCCAGCAGCCCTGACTCTGGAGGCATTCAGTACTTC.

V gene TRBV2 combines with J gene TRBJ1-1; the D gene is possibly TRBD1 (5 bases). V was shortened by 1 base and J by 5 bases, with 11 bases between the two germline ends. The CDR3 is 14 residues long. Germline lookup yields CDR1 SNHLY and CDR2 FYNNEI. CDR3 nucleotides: TGTGCCAGCAGTGAAGAACTGGGGCTTACTGAAGCTTTCTTT. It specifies CASSEELGLTEAFF.